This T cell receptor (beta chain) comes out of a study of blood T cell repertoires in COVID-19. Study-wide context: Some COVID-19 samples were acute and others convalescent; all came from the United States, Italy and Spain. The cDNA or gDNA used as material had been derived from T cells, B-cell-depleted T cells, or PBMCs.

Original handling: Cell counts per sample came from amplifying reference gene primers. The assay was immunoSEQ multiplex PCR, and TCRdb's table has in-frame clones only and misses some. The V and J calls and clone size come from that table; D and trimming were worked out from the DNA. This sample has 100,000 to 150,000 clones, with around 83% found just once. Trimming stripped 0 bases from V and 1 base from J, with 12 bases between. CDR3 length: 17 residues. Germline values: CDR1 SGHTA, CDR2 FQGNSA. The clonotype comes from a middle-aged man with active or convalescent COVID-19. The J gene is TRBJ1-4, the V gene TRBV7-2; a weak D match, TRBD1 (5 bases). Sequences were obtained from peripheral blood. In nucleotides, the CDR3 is TGTGCCAGCAGCTTAGCGGGGCGGACGGTAACTAATGAAAAACTGTTTTTT. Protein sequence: CASSLAGRTVTNEKLFF.